The entry below gives a single T cell receptor beta chain sequence along with its context. This receptor's antigen is unknown. Qualities for individual bases were not recorded, and no much larger clone is one base off. Library creation used the immunoSEQ multiplex PCR assay. TCRdb re-hosts the immuneACCESS table, in-frame sequences only. Its copies lack some clones; in the studies checked, an unresolved V gene accounts for under half of them, and the cause for the rest is not known. The table for this sample lists some 640,000 clones; about 89% of them were counted only once. The top ten hold 0.0094% of the sample. The data originate from a study of shared T cell receptors in the human thymus (dated by TCRdb to the early 2020s). Study-level background: The study examined how the human thymus generates shared, self-reactive T-cell receptor alpha chains.

The CDR1 and CDR2 encoded by the germline V gene are SNHLY and FYNNEI. The CDR3 numbers 16 residues from cysteine through phenylalanine. The sequence is cut down to CDR3 DNA, 48 bases in frame from base 1. Cut back by 0 bases and 7 bases, the V and J ends lie 18 bases apart. The sample was also reused in another study, on human thymus T cells. The second study reports: Donors were immunologically healthy infants undergoing open corrective cardiac surgery for congenital heart defects in Finland. Thymus tissue was obtained as surgical resects removed during corrective cardiac surgery. Usage of V and J gene segments appeared to be biased in both the thymic and the peripheral blood repertoires. According to the related research, thymic TCR repertoires were highly overlapping among unrelated individuals. The study used eight infant thymus samples plus four related peripheral blood samples to characterize TCR alpha and beta repertoires. The cohort included about 6 male and a couple of female infants, with donor ages spanning 7 to 244 days. After being mechanically released from the tissue, thymocytes were kept at -70 degrees C in pellets of about 9-34 million cells. A QIAsymphony instrument was used to extract genomic DNA from the frozen cell pellets. The immunoSEQ multiplex PCR assay was used to amplify the TCRB and TCRAD loci from a standardized amount of quality-controlled genomic DNA. The amplicons spanned the V(D)J region and were long enough to cover the CDR3 and allow V and J genes to be identified. Through the commercial immunoSEQ service, the amplicons were sequenced on an Illumina platform. Primer bias and sequencing errors were corrected using previously described methods, and TCRAD and TCRB definitions followed the IMGT database. Repertoires were analysed with immunoSEQ Analyzer 3.0 and VDJTools, covering basic statistics, V/J segment usage, diversity estimates, rarefaction and pairwise overlap. To estimate diversity, the Chao1, ChaoE, Efron-Thisted, Shannon and inverse Simpson indices were applied, and diversity was also estimated on datasets down-sampled to the smallest sample. Repertoire overlap was assessed by strict matching of CDR3 nucleotide sequence, V gene and J gene, and clustering was done by Jaccard-based multidimensional scaling. On average, thymus samples yielded about 810,000 unique TCRB clonotypes, whereas blood samples yielded roughly 80,000.

The TCR was taken from a boy under three years old with a congenital heart defect. Donor details come from another sample of the same person, matched by shared clones. Sequenced input: thymocytes. The chain links TRBV2 with TRBJ1-1, and possibly TRBD1, on 6 matching bases. The DNA sequence is given as TGTGCCAGCAGTGAAGCGGGGGGCAGGGGAGGGTTTGAAGCTTTCTTT. Translated, it reads CASSEAGGRGGFEAFF. Extended through the reference TRBV2 and TRBJ1-1 proteins, this CDR3 yields the full variable domain: EPEVTQTPSHQVTQMGQEVILRCVPISNHLYFYWYRQILGQKVEFLVSFYNNEISEKSEIFDDQFSVERPDGSNFTLKIRSTKLEDSAMYFCASSEAGGRGGFEAFFGQGTRLTVV.